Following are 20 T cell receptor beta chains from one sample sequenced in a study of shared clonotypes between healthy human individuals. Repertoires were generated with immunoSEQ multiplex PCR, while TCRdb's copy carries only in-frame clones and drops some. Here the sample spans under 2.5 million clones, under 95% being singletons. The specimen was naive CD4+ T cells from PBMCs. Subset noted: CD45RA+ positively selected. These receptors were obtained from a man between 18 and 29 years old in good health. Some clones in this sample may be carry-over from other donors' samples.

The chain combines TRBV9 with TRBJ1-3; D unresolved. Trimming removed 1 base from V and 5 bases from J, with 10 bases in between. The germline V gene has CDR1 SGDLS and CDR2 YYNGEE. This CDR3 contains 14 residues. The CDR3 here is CASSVMSGRNTIYF. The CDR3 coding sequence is TGTGCCAGCAGCGTAATGAGTGGAAGAAACACCATATATTTT.

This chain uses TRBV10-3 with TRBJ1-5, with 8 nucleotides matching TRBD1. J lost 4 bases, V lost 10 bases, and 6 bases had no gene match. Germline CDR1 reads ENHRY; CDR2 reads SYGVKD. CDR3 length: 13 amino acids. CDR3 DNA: TGTGCCACCTACGACAGGGGTAATCAGCCCCAGCATTTT. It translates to CATYDRGNQPQHF.

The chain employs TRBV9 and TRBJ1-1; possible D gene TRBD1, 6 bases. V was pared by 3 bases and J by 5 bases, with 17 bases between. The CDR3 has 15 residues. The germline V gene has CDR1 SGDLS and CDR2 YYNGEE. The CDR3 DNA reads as TGTGCCAGCAGCGCAGACGCAACAGGGACGACTGAAGCTTTCTTT. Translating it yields CASSADATGTTEAFF. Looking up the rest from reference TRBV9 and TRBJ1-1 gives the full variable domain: DSGVTQTPKHLITATGQRVTLRCSPRSGDLSVYWYQQSLDQGLQFLIQYYNGEERAKGNILERFSAQQFPDLHSELNLSSLELGDSALYFCASSADATGTTEAFFGQGTRLTVV.

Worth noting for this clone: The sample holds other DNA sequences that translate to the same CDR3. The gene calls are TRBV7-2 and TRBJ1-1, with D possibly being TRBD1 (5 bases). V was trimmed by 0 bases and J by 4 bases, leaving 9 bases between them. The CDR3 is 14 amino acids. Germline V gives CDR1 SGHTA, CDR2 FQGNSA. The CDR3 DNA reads TGTGCCAGCAGCTTAGCGGGCGGGGCCACTGAAGCTTTCTTT. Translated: CASSLAGGATEAFF. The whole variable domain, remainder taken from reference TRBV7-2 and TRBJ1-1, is GAGVSQSPSNKVTEKGKDVELRCDPISGHTALYWYRQSLGQGLEFLIYFQGNSAPDKSGLPSDRFSAERTGGSVSTLTIQRTQQEDSAVYLCASSLAGGATEAFFGQGTRLTVV.

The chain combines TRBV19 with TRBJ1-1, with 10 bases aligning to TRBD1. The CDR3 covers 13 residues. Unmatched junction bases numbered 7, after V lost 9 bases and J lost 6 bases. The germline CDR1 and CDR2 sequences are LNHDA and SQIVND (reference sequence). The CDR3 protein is CASRTGGSSEAFF. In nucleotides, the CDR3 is TGTGCCAGCAGGACAGGGGGAAGTTCTGAAGCTTTCTTT.

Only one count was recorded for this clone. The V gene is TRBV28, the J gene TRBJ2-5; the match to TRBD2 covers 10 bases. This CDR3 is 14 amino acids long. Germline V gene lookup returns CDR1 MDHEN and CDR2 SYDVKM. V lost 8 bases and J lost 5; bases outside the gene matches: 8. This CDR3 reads CASEASGRVETQYF. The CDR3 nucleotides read TGTGCCAGCGAGGCGAGCGGGAGGGTCGAGACCCAGTACTTC.

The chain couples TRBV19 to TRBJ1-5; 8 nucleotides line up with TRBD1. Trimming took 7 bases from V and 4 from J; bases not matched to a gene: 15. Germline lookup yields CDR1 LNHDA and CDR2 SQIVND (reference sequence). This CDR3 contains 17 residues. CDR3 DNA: TGTGCCAGTAAGGGCGGCAGGGGGCAGGTTCTAAATCAGCCCCAGCATTTT. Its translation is CASKGGRGQVLNQPQHF. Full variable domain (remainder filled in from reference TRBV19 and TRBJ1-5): DGGITQSPKYLFRKEGQNVTLSCEQNLNHDAMYWYRQDPGQGLRLIYYSQIVNDFQKGDIAEGYSVSREKKESFPLTVTSAQKNPTAFYLCASKGGRGQVLNQPQHFGDGTRLSIL.

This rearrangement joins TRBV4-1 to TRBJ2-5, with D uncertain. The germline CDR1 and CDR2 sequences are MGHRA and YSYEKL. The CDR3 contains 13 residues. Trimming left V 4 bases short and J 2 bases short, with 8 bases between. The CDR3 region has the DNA TGCGCCAGCAGCCGTGCCACACAAGAGACCCAGTACTTC. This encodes CASSRATQETQYF.

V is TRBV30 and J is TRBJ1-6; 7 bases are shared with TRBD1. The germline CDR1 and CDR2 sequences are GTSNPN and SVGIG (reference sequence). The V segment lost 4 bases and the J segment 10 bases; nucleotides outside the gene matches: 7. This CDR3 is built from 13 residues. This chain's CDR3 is CAWTNRGTSPLHF. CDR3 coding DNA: TGTGCCTGGACCAACAGGGGCACATCACCCCTCCACTTT.

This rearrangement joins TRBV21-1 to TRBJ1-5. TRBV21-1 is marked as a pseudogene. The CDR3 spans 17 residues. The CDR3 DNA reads TGTGCCAGCAGCAAAGGAAGTAACACCCGAAAGGGTCAGCCCCAGCATTTT. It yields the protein CASSKGSNTRKGQPQHF.

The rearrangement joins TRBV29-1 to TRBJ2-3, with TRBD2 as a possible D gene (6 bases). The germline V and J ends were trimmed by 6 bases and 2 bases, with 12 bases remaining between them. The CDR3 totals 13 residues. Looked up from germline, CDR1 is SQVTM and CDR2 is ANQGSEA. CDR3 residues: CSVLTRHTDTQYF. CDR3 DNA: TGCAGCGTACTGACTAGACACACAGATACGCAGTATTTT.

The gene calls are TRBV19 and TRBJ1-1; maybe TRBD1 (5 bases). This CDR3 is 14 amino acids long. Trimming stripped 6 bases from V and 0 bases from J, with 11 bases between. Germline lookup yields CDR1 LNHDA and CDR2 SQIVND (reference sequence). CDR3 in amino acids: CASRGVGVNTEAFF. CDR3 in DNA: TGTGCCAGTAGAGGAGTAGGGGTGAACACTGAAGCTTTCTTT.

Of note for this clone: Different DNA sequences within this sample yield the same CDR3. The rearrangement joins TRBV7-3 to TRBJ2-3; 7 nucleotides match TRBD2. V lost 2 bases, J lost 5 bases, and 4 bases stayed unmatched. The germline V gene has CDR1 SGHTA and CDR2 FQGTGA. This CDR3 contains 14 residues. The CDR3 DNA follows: TGTGCCAGCAGCTTATCGGGAGGTAGAGATACGCAGTATTTT. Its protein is CASSLSGGRDTQYF.

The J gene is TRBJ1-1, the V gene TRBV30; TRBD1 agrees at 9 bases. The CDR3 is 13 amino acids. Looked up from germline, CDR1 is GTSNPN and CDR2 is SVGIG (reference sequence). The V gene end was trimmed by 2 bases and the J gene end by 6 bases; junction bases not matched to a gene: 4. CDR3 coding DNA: TGTGCCTGGAGTACCGGACAGGGGCCTGAAGCTTTCTTT. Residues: CAWSTGQGPEAFF.

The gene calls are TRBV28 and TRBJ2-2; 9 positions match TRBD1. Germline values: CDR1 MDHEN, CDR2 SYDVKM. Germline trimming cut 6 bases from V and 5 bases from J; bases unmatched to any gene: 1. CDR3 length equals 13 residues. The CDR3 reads CASSGTGTGELFF. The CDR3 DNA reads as TGTGCCAGCAGCGGGACAGGGACCGGGGAGCTGTTTTTT.

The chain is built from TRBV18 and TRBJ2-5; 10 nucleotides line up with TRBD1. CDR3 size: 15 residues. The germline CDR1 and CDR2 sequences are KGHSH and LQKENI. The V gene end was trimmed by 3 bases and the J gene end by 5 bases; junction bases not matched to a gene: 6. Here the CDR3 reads CASSPGQGPGETQYF. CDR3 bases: TGTGCCAGCTCACCGGGACAGGGGCCTGGGGAGACCCAGTACTTC.

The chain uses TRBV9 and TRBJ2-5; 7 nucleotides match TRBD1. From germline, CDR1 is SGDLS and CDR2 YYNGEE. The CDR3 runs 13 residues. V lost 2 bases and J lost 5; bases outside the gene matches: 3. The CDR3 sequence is CASSVDRAETQYF. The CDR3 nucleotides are TGTGCCAGCAGCGTCGACAGGGCGGAGACCCAGTACTTC.

CDR3 sequence (DNA): TGTGCCAGCAGCTTGGCCTGGACTGCGAACACCGGGGAGCTGTTTTTT. It is translated as CASSLAWTANTGELFF. The chain links TRBV5-6 to TRBJ2-2; D may be TRBD2 (5 bases). This CDR3 region has 16 residues. Germline V CDR1 and CDR2: SGHDT, YYEEEE. With 0 bases removed from V and 0 bases from J, the gap between germline ends came to 9 bases.

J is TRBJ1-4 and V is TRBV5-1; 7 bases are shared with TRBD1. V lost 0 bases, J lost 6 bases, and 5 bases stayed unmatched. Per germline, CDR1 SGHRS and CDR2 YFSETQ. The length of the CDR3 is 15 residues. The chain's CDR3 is CASSLEPTGYEKLFF. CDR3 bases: TGCGCCAGCAGCTTGGAGCCGACAGGGTATGAAAAACTGTTTTTT.

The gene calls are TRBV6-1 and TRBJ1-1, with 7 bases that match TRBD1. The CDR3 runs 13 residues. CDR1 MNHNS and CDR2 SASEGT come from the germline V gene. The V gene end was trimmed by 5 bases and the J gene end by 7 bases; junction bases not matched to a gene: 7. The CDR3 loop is CASSWEQGIEAFF. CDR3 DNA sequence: TGTGCCAGCAGTTGGGAACAGGGGATTGAAGCTTTCTTT.